This TCR beta chain was documented in a study of blood T cells in healthy people across ages. Whole-study context: Per two T cells, template switching captured roughly one barcoded beta molecule.

Then a second PCR, running roughly 7 to 11 cycles, was carried out with a sample-barcoded 5' primer and a J-beta primer mix. Each CDR3 protein is one row after TCRdb ran MiXCR on the 5' RACE reads. The repertoire holds over 750,000 distinct CDR3 sequences, with roughly 25% as singletons. Findings and limits, study-wide: Higher diversity and more naive CD4+ cells were features of long-lived donors, compared to aged donors.

This clonotype was observed a handful of times. Its antigen is not identified. Germline values: CDR1 SQVTM, CDR2 ANQGSEA. The CDR3 contains 14 residues. V shed 4 bases and J shed 2 bases, with 15 bases lying between them. Another study also made use of these data, one on T cells of mothers and their children. This second study notes: Versus unrelated pairs, overlap was slightly higher in related mother-child pairs, without reaching significance.

Sequencing input: blood. This receptor was identified in a boy under 18 in good health. V and J are TRBV29-1 and TRBJ2-7, with D perhaps matching TRBD2 (5 bases). The DNA of the CDR3 is TGCAGCGTTGGACTATTGGGCCAGACCTACGAGCAGTACTTC. This codes for CSVGLLGQTYEQYF.